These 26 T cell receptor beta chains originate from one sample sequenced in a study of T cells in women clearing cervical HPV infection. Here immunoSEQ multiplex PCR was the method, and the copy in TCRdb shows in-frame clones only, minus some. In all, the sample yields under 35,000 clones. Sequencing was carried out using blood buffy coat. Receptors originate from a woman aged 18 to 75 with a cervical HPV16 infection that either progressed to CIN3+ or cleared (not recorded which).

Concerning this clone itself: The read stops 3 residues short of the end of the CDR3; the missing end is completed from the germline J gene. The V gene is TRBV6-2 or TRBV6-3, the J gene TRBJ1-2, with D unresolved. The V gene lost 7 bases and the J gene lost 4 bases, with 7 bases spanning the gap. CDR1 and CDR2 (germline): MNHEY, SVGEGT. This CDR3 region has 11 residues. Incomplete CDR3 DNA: TGTGCCAGCAACGGTTTCTATGGC. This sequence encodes CASNGFYG. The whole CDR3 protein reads CASNGFYGYTF.

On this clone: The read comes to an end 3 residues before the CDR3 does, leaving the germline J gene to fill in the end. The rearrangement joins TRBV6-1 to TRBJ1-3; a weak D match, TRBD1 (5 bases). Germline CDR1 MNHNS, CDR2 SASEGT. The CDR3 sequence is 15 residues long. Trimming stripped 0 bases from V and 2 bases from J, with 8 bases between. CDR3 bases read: TGTGCCAGCAGTGAAGCGCCAGGGACTGGAAACACC. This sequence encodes CASSEAPGTGNT. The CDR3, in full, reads CASSEAPGTGNTIYF.

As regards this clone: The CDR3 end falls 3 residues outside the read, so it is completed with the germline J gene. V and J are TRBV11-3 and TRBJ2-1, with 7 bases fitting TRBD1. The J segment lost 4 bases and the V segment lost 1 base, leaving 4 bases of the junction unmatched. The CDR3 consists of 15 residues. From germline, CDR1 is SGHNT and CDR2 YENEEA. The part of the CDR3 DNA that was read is TGTGCCAGCAGCTTAGGGCCAGGGGGTTACAATGAG. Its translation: CASSLGPGGYNE. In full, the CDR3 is CASSLGPGGYNEQFF.

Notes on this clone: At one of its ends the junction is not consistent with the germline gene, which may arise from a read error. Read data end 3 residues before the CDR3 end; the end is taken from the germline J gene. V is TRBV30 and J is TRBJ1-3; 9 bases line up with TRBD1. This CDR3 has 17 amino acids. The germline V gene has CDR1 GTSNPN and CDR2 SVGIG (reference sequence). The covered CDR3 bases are TGTGCCTGGGGTGTGACCGGGACAGGGCTCTCTGGAAACACC. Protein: CAWGVTGTGLSGNT. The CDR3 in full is CAWGVTGTGLSGNTIYF.

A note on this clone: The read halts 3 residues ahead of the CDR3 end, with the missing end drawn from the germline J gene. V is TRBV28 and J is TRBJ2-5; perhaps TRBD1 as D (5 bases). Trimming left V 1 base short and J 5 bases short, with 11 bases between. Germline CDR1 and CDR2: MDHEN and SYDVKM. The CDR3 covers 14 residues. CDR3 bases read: TGTGCCAGCAGTTTATTCCTGAACAGGGAGACC. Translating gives CASSLFLNRET. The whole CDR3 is CASSLFLNRETQYF.

The CDR3 bases that were read are TGTGCCAGCTCACCACCCATCGGACAGGGTTACACCGGGGAG. Amino acid sequence: CASSPPIGQGYTGE. The full CDR3 is CASSPPIGQGYTGELFF. J is TRBJ2-2 and V is TRBV18; 8 bases are a match to TRBD1. Read sequence stops 3 residues before the CDR3 end, and the germline J gene provides the missing end. V was pared by 0 bases and J by 3 bases, with 6 bases of the junction left unmatched. The CDR3 contains 17 residues. CDR1 is KGHSH, CDR2 LQKENI, per germline. Supplemented by reference TRBV18 and TRBJ2-2, the full variable domain reads NAGVMQNPRHLVRRRGQEARLRCSPMKGHSHVYWYRQLPEEGLKFMVYLQKENIIDESGMPKERFSAEFPKEGPSILRIQQVVRGDSAAYFCASSPPIGQGYTGELFFGEGSRLTVL.

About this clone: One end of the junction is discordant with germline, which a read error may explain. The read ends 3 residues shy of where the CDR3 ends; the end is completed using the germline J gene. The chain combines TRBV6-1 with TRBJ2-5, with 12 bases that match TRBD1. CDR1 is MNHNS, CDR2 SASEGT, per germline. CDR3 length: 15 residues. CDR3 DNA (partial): TGTGCCAGCAGCGAAGGGACAGGGGGCTGGGAGACC. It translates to CASSEGTGGWET. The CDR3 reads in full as CASSEGTGGWETQYF.

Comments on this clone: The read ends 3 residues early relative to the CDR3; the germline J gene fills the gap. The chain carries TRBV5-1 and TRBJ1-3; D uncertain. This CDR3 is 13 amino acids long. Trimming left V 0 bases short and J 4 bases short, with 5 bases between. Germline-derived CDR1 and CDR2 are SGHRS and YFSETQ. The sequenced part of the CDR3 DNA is TGCGCCAGCAGCTTGGAGCGGGGAAACACC. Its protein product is CASSLERGNT. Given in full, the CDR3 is CASSLERGNTIYF.

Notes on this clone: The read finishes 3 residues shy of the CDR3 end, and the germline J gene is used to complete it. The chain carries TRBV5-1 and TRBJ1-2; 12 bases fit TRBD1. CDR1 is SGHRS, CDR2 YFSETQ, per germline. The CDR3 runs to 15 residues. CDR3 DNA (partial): TGCGCCAGCAGCTTGGCCGGGACAGGGGGCGAGGGC. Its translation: CASSLAGTGGEG. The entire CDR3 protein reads CASSLAGTGGEGYTF.

The DNA read from the CDR3 is TGTGCCATCAGTGAGTCAGGAAGCGGGGTCAATGAG. Encoded protein: CAISESGSGVNE. The whole CDR3 protein reads CAISESGSGVNEQFF. The V and J genes are TRBV10-3 and TRBJ2-1, with TRBD2 matching over 7 bases. The CDR3 end falls 3 residues outside the read, so it is completed with the germline J gene. V gave up 0 bases and J gave up 6 bases; unmatched junction bases: 5. CDR1 and CDR2 (germline): ENHRY, SYGVKD. CDR3 length: 15 residues.

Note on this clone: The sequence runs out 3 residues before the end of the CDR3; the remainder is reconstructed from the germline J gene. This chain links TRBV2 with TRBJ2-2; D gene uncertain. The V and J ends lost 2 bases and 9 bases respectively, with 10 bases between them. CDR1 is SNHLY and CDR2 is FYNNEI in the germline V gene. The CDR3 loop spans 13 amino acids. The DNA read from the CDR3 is TGTGCCAGCAGTGAAATGGCAATTCGGGAG. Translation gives CASSEMAIRE. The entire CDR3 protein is CASSEMAIRELFF.

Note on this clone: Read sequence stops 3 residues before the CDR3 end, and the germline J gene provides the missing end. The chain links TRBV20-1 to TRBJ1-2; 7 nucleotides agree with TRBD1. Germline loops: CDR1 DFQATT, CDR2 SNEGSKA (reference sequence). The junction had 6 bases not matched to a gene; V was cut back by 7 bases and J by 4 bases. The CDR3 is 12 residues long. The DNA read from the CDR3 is TGCAGTGATCGACAGGGTGGCTATGGC. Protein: CSDRQGGYG. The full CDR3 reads CSDRQGGYGYTF.

This CDR3 reads CASSYLAVNTGELFF. The sequenced CDR3 bases are TGTGCCAGCAGTTACCTAGCGGTGAACACCGGGGAG. The chain links TRBV6-2 or TRBV6-3 to TRBJ2-2; 7 bases map to TRBD2. With the read ending 3 residues before the CDR3 end, the germline J gene is used to fill in that end. Germline CDR1 MNHEY, CDR2 SVGEGT. This CDR3 has 15 residues. The J segment lost 1 base and the V segment lost 2 bases, leaving 1 base of the junction unmatched.

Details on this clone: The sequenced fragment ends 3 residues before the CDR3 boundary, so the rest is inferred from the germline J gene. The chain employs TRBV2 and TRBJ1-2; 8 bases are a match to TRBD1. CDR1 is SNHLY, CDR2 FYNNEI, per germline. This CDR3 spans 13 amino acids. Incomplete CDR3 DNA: TGTGCCAGCAGTGAAGACGCAGGGGGCGGC. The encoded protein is CASSEDAGGG. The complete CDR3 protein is CASSEDAGGGYTF.

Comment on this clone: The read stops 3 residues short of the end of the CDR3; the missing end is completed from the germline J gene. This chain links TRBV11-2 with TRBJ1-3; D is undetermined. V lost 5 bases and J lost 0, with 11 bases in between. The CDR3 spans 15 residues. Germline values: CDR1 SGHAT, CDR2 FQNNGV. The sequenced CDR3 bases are TGTGCCAGCAGCCGTACGCAGAGCTCTGGAAACACC. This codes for CASSRTQSSGNT. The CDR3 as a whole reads CASSRTQSSGNTIYF.

The sequenced CDR3 bases are TGTGCCAGCAAAGAGCGGGGGGGCGGAGAGACC. This gives the protein CASKERGGGET. From start to end, the CDR3 is CASKERGGGETQYF. This chain joins TRBV27 and TRBJ2-5; TRBD2 matches 10 bases. The CDR3 extends 3 residues past the end of the read, so its final part is completed from the germline J gene. With V trimmed by 7 bases and J by 4 bases, 6 bases remained unmatched. This CDR3 region has 14 residues. Germline V gene sequence: CDR1 MNHEY, CDR2 SMNVEV (reference sequence).

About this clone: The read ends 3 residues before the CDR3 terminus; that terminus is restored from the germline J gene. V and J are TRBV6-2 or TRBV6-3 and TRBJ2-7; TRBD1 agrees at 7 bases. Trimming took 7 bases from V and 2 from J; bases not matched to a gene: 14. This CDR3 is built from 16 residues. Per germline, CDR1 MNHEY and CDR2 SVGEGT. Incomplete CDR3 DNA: TGTGCCAGCACCCCAACCAGACAGGGAAAGCCCTACGAG. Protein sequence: CASTPTRQGKPYE. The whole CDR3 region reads CASTPTRQGKPYEQYF.

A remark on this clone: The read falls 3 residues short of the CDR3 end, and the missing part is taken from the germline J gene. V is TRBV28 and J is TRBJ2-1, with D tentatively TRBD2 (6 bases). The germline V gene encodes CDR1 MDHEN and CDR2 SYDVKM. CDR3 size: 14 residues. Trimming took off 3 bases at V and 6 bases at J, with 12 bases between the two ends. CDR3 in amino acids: CASSLGGRLNEQFF. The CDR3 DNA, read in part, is TGTGCCAGCAGTTTGGGGGGTCGGCTCAATGAG.

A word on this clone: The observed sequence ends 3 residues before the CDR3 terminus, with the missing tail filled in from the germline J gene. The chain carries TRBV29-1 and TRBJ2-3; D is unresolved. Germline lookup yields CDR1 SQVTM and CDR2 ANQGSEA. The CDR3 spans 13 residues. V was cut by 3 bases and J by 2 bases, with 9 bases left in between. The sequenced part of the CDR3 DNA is TGCAGCGTTGATAAGGCCCCCACAGATACG. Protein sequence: CSVDKAPTDT. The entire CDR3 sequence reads CSVDKAPTDTQYF.

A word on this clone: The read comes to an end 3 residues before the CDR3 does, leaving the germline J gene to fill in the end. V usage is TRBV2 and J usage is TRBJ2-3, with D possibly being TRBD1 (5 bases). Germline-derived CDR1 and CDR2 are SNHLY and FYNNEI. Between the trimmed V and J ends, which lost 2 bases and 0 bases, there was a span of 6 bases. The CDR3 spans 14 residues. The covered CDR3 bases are TGTGCCAGCAGTGAACAGGGTAGCACAGATACG. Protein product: CASSEQGSTDT. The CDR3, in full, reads CASSEQGSTDTQYF. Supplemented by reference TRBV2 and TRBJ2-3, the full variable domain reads EPEVTQTPSHQVTQMGQEVILRCVPISNHLYFYWYRQILGQKVEFLVSFYNNEISEKSEIFDDQFSVERPDGSNFTLKIRSTKLEDSAMYFCASSEQGSTDTQYFGPGTRLTVL.

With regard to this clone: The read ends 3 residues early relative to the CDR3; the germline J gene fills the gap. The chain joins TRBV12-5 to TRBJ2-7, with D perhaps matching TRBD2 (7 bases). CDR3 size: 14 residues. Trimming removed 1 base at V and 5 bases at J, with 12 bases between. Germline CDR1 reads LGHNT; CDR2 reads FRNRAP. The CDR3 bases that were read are TGTGCTAGTGGTTTGGCCAAAGGGGGGGACGAG. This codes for CASGLAKGGDE. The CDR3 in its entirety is CASGLAKGGDEQYF.

The CDR3 region is CASSHRNIGELFF. The part of the CDR3 DNA that was read is TGTGCCAGCAGCCATAGAAATATCGGGGAG. The chain carries TRBV7-2 and TRBJ2-2; D ambiguous. The CDR3 goes on 3 residues after the read ends, and that part is filled in from the germline J gene. The CDR3 is 13 amino acids. The V end was cut by 5 bases, the J end by 7 bases, with 11 bases between. Germline V CDR1 and CDR2: SGHTA, FQGNSA.

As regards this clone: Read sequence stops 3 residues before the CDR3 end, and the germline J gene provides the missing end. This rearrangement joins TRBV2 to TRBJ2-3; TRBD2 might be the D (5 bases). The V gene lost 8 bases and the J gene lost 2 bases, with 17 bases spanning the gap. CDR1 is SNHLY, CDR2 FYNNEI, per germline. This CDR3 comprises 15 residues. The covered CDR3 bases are TGTGCCAGCTTCTTGGAGGAGCGGCACACAGATACG. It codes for CASFLEERHTDT. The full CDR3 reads CASFLEERHTDTQYF.

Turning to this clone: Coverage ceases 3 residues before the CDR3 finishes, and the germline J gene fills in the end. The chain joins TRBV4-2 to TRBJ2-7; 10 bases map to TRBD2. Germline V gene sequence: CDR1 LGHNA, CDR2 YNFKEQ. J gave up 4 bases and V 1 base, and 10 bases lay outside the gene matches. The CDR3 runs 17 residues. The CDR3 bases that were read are TGTGCCAGCAGCCAAGCCAACCAGGCTAGCGGGGGTTACGAG. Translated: CASSQANQASGGYE. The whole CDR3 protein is CASSQANQASGGYEQYF.

CDR3 protein: CSVERGPYEQYF. The sequenced part of the CDR3 DNA is TGCAGCGTTGAAAGGGGCCCCTACGAG. The V and J genes are TRBV29-1 and TRBJ2-7; perhaps TRBD1 as D (5 bases). The read ends 3 residues before the CDR3 terminus; that terminus is restored from the germline J gene. Trimming took 2 bases from V and 2 from J, leaving 7 bases between them. The CDR3 extends over 12 amino acids. Per germline, CDR1 SQVTM and CDR2 ANQGSEA.

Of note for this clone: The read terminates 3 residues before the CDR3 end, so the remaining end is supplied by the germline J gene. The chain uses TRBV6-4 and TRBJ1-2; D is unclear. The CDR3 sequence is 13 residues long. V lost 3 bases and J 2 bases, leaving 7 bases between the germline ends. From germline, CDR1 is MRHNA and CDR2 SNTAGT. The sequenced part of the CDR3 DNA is TGTGCCAGCAGTGATAGCGGGAACTATGGC. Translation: CASSDSGNYG. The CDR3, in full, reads CASSDSGNYGYTF.